This is a list of T cell receptor beta chains from one sample in a study of cytomegalovirus exposure and HLA in healthy donors. Data came from immunoSEQ multiplex PCR; TCRdb stores just in-frame clones and leaves some out. The table shows 85,000 to 120,000 clones, with 75% occurring only once. Sequencing input: PBMCs. All receptors come from a man aged 35-49 years in good health and CMV-seronegative. The CDR3 runs from the conserved cysteine through the conserved F or W.

>TRBJ2-1|TRBV27
CASSFLGGGSYNEQFF
>TRBJ1-2|TRBV5-4
CASRPGGNAGSNYGYTF
>TRBJ2-4|TRBV5-8
CATWTALAKNIQYF
>TRBJ2-1|TRBV5-4
CASSLQGGGYNEQFF
>TRBJ1-3|TRBV19
CASREQSSGNTIYF
>TRBJ2-3|TRBV29-1
CSVVTILAVVYF
>TRBJ1-5|TRBV6-1
CASSEHGTLNNQPQHF
>TRBJ2-7|TRBV7-2
CASSLASGGHPSYEQYF
>TRBJ2-5|TRBV6-1
CASNGGEPGETQYF
>TRBJ1-1|TRBV6-5
CASRGGGGTEAFF
>TRBJ2-5|TRBV5-6
CASSLIGGPGETQYF
>TRBJ2-5|TRBV5-1
CASRSIGGIQETQYF
>TRBJ2-7|TRBV5-1
CASSFTSGGLGYEQYF
>TRBJ1-5|TRBV7-2
CASSLVGVLGAWSQPQHF
>TRBJ1-5|TRBV4-2
CASSQASQGDNQPQHF
>TRBJ1-5|TRBV7-2
CASSPGGSSNQPQHF
>TRBJ1-4|TRBV5-6
CASSSARTGLSTNEKLFF
>TRBJ1-4|TRBV5-1
CASSLAFGATNEKLFF
>TRBJ2-3|TRBV25-1
CASSVGLGIFDTQYF
>TRBJ1-4|TRBV11-2
CASSQVGQGPEKLFF
>TRBJ2-7|TRBV2
CASSERGSGVYEQYF
>TRBJ1-2|TRBV5-1
CASSLHRISNYGYTF
>TRBJ2-7|TRBV6-1
CASSEGIADSYEQYF
>TRBJ2-4|TRBV10-3
CAISESVRGPANIQYF
>TRBJ2-3|TRBV11-3
CASSPGQGTDTQYF
>TRBJ2-3|TRBV9
CASSFPGLDTDTQYF
>TRBJ2-5|TRBV10-3
CAISEGLAGGPGETQYF
>TRBJ2-7|TRBV29-1
CSVETTRGTYEQYF
>TRBJ1-1|TRBV9
CASSKRTGRENTEAFF
>TRBJ1-1|TRBV7-2
CASSFSSRGDTEAFF
>TRBJ2-5|TRBV6-5
CASSYSTTRTQYF
>TRBJ1-1|TRBV29-1
CSVVPTDLNTEAFF
>TRBJ2-2|TRBV5-4
CASSLYPSGYTGELFF
>TRBJ2-1|TRBV2
CASSERQNFYNEQFF
>TRBJ1-2|TRBV2
CASSVSRGRSGYGYTF
>TRBJ2-7|TRBV7-9
CASSPRQSSYEQYF
>TRBJ1-2|TRBV19
CASSPQGRDRAYGYTF
>TRBJ1-2|TRBV19
CASSILGRGNYGYTF
>TRBJ2-5|TRBV6-1
CASSTGAAVKQYF
>TRBJ2-3|TRBV5-8
CASSLAGRGTQYF
>TRBJ2-2|TRBV9
CASSVASGGVTGELFF
>TRBJ2-1|TRBV2
CASSVERGNYNEQFF
>TRBJ1-4|TRBV29-1
CSVEDRALGNEKLFF
>TRBJ2-1|TRBV15
CATSRGTSGGRSSYNEQFF
>TRBJ2-3|TRBV7-8
CASSPAGGGASHTQYF
>TRBJ2-7|TRBV19
CATSKGGGALDEQYF
>TRBJ2-1|TRBV7-2
CASSFSSDYYNEQFF
>TRBJ2-1|TRBV5-1
CALPVRGAHSYNEQFF
>TRBJ2-3|TRBV11-2
CASTAGYGGTQYF
>TRBJ2-3|TRBV7-3
CASSFTGGDTQYF
>TRBJ2-7|TRBV27
CASSLLSPGTGFYEQYF
>TRBJ1-4|TRBV7-2
CASSLEARGTNEKLFF
>TRBJ2-1|TRBV5-1
CASSLNPGGAREQFF
>TRBJ2-1|TRBV29-1
CSVEWAGSTFF
>TRBJ2-4|TRBV4-1
CASSQGGAGFNIQYF
>TRBJ2-1|TRBV7-2
CASSRSGPKVNEQFF
>TRBJ2-5|TRBV7-3
CASSYLAGGPGTQYF
>TRBJ2-3|TRBV9
CASSVVGGGVGTQYF
>TRBJ2-4|TRBV7-9
CASSLQGNIQYF
>TRBJ1-2|TRBV29-1
CSVGWQFDGYTF